This TCR beta chain was observed in a study of T cells in Graves' hyperthyroidism and ophthalmopathy. Study-wide context: Peripheral blood was collected at initial diagnosis, before any treatment. Study results and limitations: Among thyroid clonotypes expanded above 0.001, most also appeared in blood. Onset of ophthalmopathy came a median around 7.1 months after the model predicted it.

The cohort's ophthalmopathy patients, a group with duration under 3 months, had a Clinical Activity Score of at least 3 and a NOSPECS grade of at least 4. Trimming took off 4 bases at V and 0 bases at J, with 14 bases between the two ends. This CDR3 region has 16 residues. Germline CDR1 LGHNA, CDR2 YNFKEQ. In its sample, this clonotype was seen a few times. Its antigen is still unknown. Amplification of TCR beta CDR3 regions was performed using RNA transcripts as template. During a first-round RT-PCR of the TCR CDR3, the HTBI primer set was used. TCRdb re-called the multiplex PCR reads with MiXCR, one entry per CDR3 protein. The sample consists of about 600,000 distinct CDR3 sequences, 11% to 15% of them appearing once.

This receptor was obtained from a woman aged 18 to 35 with Graves' ophthalmopathy. V usage is TRBV4-2 and J usage is TRBJ2-3, with D possibly being TRBD2 (6 bases). The sample was blood. As DNA, the CDR3 is TGTGCCAGCAGCCCCGGACTAACCGTAAGCACAGATACGCAGTATTTT. Its protein product is CASSPGLTVSTDTQYF.